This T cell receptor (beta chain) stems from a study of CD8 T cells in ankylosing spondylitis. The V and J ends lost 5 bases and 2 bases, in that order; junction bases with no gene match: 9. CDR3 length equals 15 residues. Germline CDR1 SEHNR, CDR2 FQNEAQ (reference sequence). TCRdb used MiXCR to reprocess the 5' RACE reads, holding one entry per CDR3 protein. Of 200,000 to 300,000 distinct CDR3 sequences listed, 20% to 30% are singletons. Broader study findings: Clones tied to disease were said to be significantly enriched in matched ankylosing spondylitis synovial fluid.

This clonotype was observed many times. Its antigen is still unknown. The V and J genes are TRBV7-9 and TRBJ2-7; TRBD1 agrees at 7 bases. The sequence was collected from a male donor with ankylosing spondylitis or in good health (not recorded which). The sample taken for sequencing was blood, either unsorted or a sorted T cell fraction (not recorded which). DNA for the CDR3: TGTGCCAGCAGCCGACAGGGATTGGTACCCTACGAGCAGTACTTC. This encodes CASSRQGLVPYEQYF.